This passage covers 9 T cell receptor beta chains from one sample sequenced in a study of beta chain features in type 1 diabetes. The study reverse transcribed the entire isolated RNA, so it sequenced expressed TCRB transcripts. Method: immunoSEQ multiplex PCR; TCRdb's copy keeps in-frame clones and lacks some. This sample has about 360,000 clones, with 10% to 15% found just once. The sample taken for sequencing was naive CD4+ T cells from blood. The origin of the receptors is a man younger than 30 in good health.

A few counts support this clone. V usage is TRBV6-5 and J usage is TRBJ2-1; 7 bases line up with TRBD1. Germline V gene lookup returns CDR1 MNHEY and CDR2 SVGAGI. CDR3 length equals 13 residues. The V and J ends lost 2 bases and 6 bases, in that order; junction bases with no gene match: 1. The CDR3 DNA reads TGTGCCAGCAGTTACGACAGGGTCAATGAGCAGTTCTTC. Its protein product is CASSYDRVNEQFF.

V and J are TRBV6-6 and TRBJ2-3, with D possibly being TRBD2 (6 bases). Germline V gene sequence: CDR1 MNHNY, CDR2 SVGAGI (reference sequence). Trimming cost V 5 bases and J 4 bases, with 19 bases left between them. This CDR3 contains 16 residues. The CDR3 is CASSPLSGRMPDTQYF. CDR3 bases: TGTGCCAGCAGTCCCCTTTCAGGGAGGATGCCAGATACGCAGTATTTT.

This clone was observed a few times. V is TRBV28 and J is TRBJ2-2, with D unclear. Trimming left V 4 bases short and J 1 base short, with 10 bases between. The CDR3 has 15 amino acids. CDR1 MDHEN and CDR2 SYDVKM come from the germline V gene. The CDR3 protein is CASSSGWMNTGELFF. CDR3 DNA sequence: TGTGCCAGCAGTTCCGGGTGGATGAACACCGGGGAGCTGTTTTTT.

This clone has more than one count but fewer than ten. The V and J genes are TRBV7-3 and TRBJ2-3; possibly TRBD2 for D (6 bases). The CDR3 has 15 amino acids. The V and J ends lost 5 bases and 6 bases respectively, with 18 bases between them. The germline V gene encodes CDR1 SGHTA and CDR2 FQGTGA. This chain's CDR3 is CASSLGLGGGDTQYF. The CDR3 bases are TGTGCCAGCAGCCTGGGACTGGGAGGTGGGGATACGCAGTATTTT.

The J gene is TRBJ1-2, the V gene TRBV27, with TRBD1 matching over 9 bases. The CDR3 is 13 residues long. Germline lookup yields CDR1 MNHEY and CDR2 SMNVEV (reference sequence). After removal of 6 bases from V and 6 bases from J, the junction contained 5 bases not matched to a gene. CDR3 DNA: TGTGCCAGCAGACAGACAGGGGGGAATGGCTACACCTTC. Translation: CASRQTGGNGYTF.

The table lists this clone with a few counts. The CDR3 spells CASSRRTGANEQYF. In nucleotides, the CDR3 is TGTGCCAGCAGCCGGCGGACAGGGGCGAACGAGCAGTACTTC. The chain recombines TRBV6-6 with TRBJ2-7; 9 bases are shared with TRBD1. The germline V gene has CDR1 MNHNY and CDR2 SVGAGI (reference sequence). The trim removed 6 bases at V and 5 bases at J, leaving 8 bases unmatched. The length of the CDR3 is 14 residues.

This clone showed up just a few times. The V and J genes are TRBV19 and TRBJ2-5, with D tentatively TRBD2 (6 bases). Deletions cut 4 bases from V and 1 base from J, with 7 bases between. The germline V gene has CDR1 LNHDA and CDR2 SQIVND (reference sequence). The CDR3 covers 13 residues. CDR3 loop: CASSSGAQETQYF. CDR3 sequence (DNA): TGTGCCAGTAGTAGCGGGGCCCAAGAGACCCAGTACTTC.

V usage is TRBV2 and J usage is TRBJ2-3; 9 bases match TRBD1. Germline CDR1 SNHLY, CDR2 FYNNEI. This CDR3 is 15 amino acids long. V dropped 6 bases and J dropped 0; count of bases not matched to a gene: 4. CDR3 nucleotides: TGTGCCAGCAGGGAACAGGGGGCTAGCACAGATACGCAGTATTTT. This gives the protein CASREQGASTDTQYF.

This chain joins TRBV7-2 and TRBJ2-7; D may be TRBD1 (6 bases). The CDR3 is 13 residues long. Germline loops: CDR1 SGHTA, CDR2 FQGNSA. V dropped 6 bases and J dropped 1 base, with 10 bases sitting between them. The CDR3 nucleotides read TGTGCCAGCAGGCGACAGGAGTCCTACGAGCAGTACTTC. Translation: CASRRQESYEQYF.